This is a list of T cell receptor beta chains from one sample in a study of blood T cell repertoires in COVID-19. Produced via immunoSEQ multiplex PCR; TCRdb's table is partial and in-frame only. The sample has about 45,000 clones, 83% seen once. The sequenced material came from peripheral blood. The receptors here all came from a man aged 80 or over in a cohort sampled during active COVID-19. CDR3s leave out the opening cysteine and the closing phenylalanine or tryptophan.

v_call,j_call,cdr3_aa
TRBV5-4,TRBJ2-7,ASSFWGAGEQY
TRBV9,TRBJ2-5,ASSLSGGAFETQY
TRBV9,TRBJ1-2,ASSVDSGTYGYT
TRBV5-1,TRBJ1-3,ASSLQGVDSGNTIY
TRBV2,TRBJ2-7,ASSVGVYTYEQY
TRBV5-4,TRBJ2-7,ASSLGEHEQY
TRBV19,TRBJ2-1,ASASGTSGYNEQF
TRBV7-2,TRBJ2-3,ASSLAGVTDTQY
TRBV9,TRBJ2-3,ASSVVGRGDTQY
TRBV2,TRBJ2-3,ASGDGGTDTQY
TRBV19,TRBJ1-5,ASSRTGGSNQPQH
TRBV2,TRBJ2-2,ASSEASTGELF
TRBV10-2,TRBJ1-3,ASSDTETGGNTIY